This TCR beta chain came from a study of cytomegalovirus exposure and HLA in healthy donors. Points from the study as a whole: Later analysis identified a missense DCLRE1C variant that was linked to TCR beta V- and J-gene trimming. A few chains tied to CMV proved CMV antigen-specific in vitro.

The CDR3 has 18 residues. With V trimmed by 0 bases and J by 1 base, 12 bases remained unmatched. Germline-derived CDR1 and CDR2 are SGHRS and YFSETQ. On this clone itself: Antigen unknown.

Primers for the PCR totalled 60 Vbeta and 13 Jbeta. Authors' processing steps: Later work found 80 million or so unique TCR beta chains, with approximately 12 million shared. The data were produced by immunoSEQ multiplex PCR, yet TCRdb's version contains in-frame clones alone and is incomplete. The V and J calls and clone size come from that table; D and trimming were worked out from the DNA. The table lists hundreds of thousands of clones, roughly four fifths of them singletons. The sample consisted of PBMCs. The chain joins TRBV5-1 to TRBJ1-1; 7 nucleotides align to TRBD1. This TCR came from a woman aged 35 to 49 in good health and CMV-seronegative. CDR3 nucleotide sequence: TGCGCCAGCAGCTTGGCTTCCCCTCCGGGACAGTCGAACACTGAAGCTTTCTTT. Encoded protein: CASSLASPPGQSNTEAFF.